This TCR beta chain was documented in a study of blood T cells in healthy people across ages. Study results and caveats: With age, beta diversity per million T cells declined roughly linearly, significantly by over 35.

Deletions cut 2 bases from V and 5 bases from J, with 12 bases between. Germline CDR1 and CDR2: LGHDT and YNNKEL (reference sequence). CDR3 length: 15 residues. This clonotype was seen a handful of times. Its target is unknown. Using a J-beta primer mix together with a sample-barcoded 5' primer, a second PCR was run for roughly 6 to 11 cycles. Each cDNA was tagged by a template-switch adaptor containing 12 random nucleotides. TCRdb re-analysed the 5' RACE reads in MiXCR, keeping a single row per CDR3 protein. The sample gives 1.5 million or so distinct CDR3 sequences, 35% to 45% of which show up once; more than 4% is in the top ten.

This sequence was found in a woman in her late teens or twenties in good health. Sequenced input: blood. V usage is TRBV3-1 and J usage is TRBJ2-2; D not resolved. The CDR3 region has the DNA TGTGCCAGCAGCCAACGGGCCTTTGGGACCGGGGAGCTGTTTTTT. Amino acids: CASSQRAFGTGELFF.